These 6 T cell receptor beta chains were sequenced from one sample in a study of cytomegalovirus exposure and HLA in healthy donors. 13 Jbeta primers and 60 Vbeta primers were used for the PCR. The repertoire was sequenced with immunoSEQ multiplex PCR; TCRdb's copy has only in-frame clones and lacks some. The sample consists of about 130,000 clones, around 82% of them appearing once. The material sequenced was PBMCs. These TCRs come from a woman aged 40 to 50 in good health and CMV-seropositive.

The rearrangement joins TRBV19 to TRBJ1-2, with 10 bases identical to TRBD1. The CDR3 totals 13 residues. V lost 6 bases to trimming and J lost 6 bases; unmatched junction nucleotides: 4. Germline V gene lookup returns CDR1 LNHDA and CDR2 SQIVND (reference sequence). CDR3 region: CASSTGTGDGYTF. CDR3 nucleotides: TGTGCCAGTAGCACTGGGACAGGGGATGGCTACACCTTC.

A single count supports this clone. This chain uses TRBV10-3 with TRBJ1-6; the D gene is possibly TRBD1 (5 bases). The V end was cut by 4 bases, the J end by 10 bases, with 17 bases between. CDR1 and CDR2 (germline): ENHRY, SYGVKD. CDR3 length: 15 residues. The DNA for the CDR3 is TGTGCCATCAGTGTTCAATCAACAGGAGACTCACCCCTCCACTTT. It is translated as CAISVQSTGDSPLHF.

This clone has only a few counts. The genes are TRBV6-6 and TRBJ2-7; D might be TRBD1 (6 bases). CDR1 is MNHNY and CDR2 is SVGAGI in the germline V gene (reference sequence). V lost 6 bases to trimming and J lost 7 bases, with 16 bases between them. The CDR3 consists of 13 residues. The CDR3 sequence is CASSRLQGREQYF. For the CDR3, the DNA is TGTGCCAGCAGCCGATTACAGGGCCGGGAGCAGTACTTC.

Remarks on this clone: This CDR3 is also generated by other DNA sequences in the sample. The chain joins TRBV4-1 to TRBJ2-7, with TRBD2 matching 7 bases. There are 15 residues in the CDR3. Losses at the gene ends were 3 bases for V and 2 bases for J; bases not matched to a gene: 7. CDR1 and CDR2 from the germline V gene are MGHRA and YSYEKL. The DNA of the CDR3 is TGCGCCAGCAGCCAGGGGCTAGCGGAAACCTACGAGCAGTACTTC. Translated: CASSQGLAETYEQYF.

The chain's CDR3 is CASSLTGTGIVQETQYF. CDR3 coding DNA: TGTGCCAGCAGTTTAACCGGGACAGGGATAGTGCAAGAGACCCAGTACTTC. This chain joins TRBV5-5 and TRBJ2-5, with 9 bases aligning to TRBD1. Germline loops: CDR1 SGHKS, CDR2 YYEKEE (reference sequence). This CDR3 comprises 17 residues. V was pared by 5 bases and J by 2 bases, with 13 bases of the junction left unmatched. The whole variable domain, filled in from reference TRBV5-5 and TRBJ2-5, reads DAGVTQSPTHLIKTRGQQVTLRCSPISGHKSVSWYQQVLGQGPQFIFQYYEKEERGRGNFPDRFSARQFPNYSSELNVNALLLGDSALYLCASSLTGTGIVQETQYFGPGTRLLVL.

The chain joins TRBV19 to TRBJ2-6; 10 nucleotides line up with TRBD1. The CDR3 spans 17 residues. The V and J ends lost 4 bases and 2 bases, in that order; junction bases with no gene match: 5. The germline CDR1 and CDR2 sequences are LNHDA and SQIVND (reference sequence). The CDR3 DNA reads TGTGCCAGTAGTACCTTGACAGGGGGCGCTGGGGCCAACGTCCTGACTTTC. It codes for CASSTLTGGAGANVLTF.